This T cell receptor beta chain was identified during a study of T cell responses to AZD1222 COVID-19 vaccine. The table came from immunoSEQ multiplex PCR; TCRdb's copy has only in-frame clones and leaves some out. The repertoire holds approximately 84,000 clones, with around nine tenths as singletons. V lost 2 bases and J 3 bases, leaving 11 bases between the germline ends. The CDR3 runs 15 residues. Germline values: CDR1 SGHDN, CDR2 FVKESK. The source is an adult in good health. The material sequenced was peripheral blood, taken on day 0 of AZD1222 vaccination. The J gene is TRBJ2-4, the V gene TRBV14; the D gene is possibly TRBD1 (5 bases). The DNA for the CDR3 is TGTGCCAGCAGCCAAACGACAGTGGACAAAAACATTCAGTACTTC. Translating gives CASSQTTVDKNIQYF.